What follows are 9 T cell receptor beta chains derived from one specimen sequenced in a study of identifying expanded T cells in peripheral blood. The method was immunoSEQ multiplex PCR; TCRdb's version includes in-frame clones alone and lacks a portion of them. The sample consists of approximately 94,000 clones, about 87% of them appearing once. What was sequenced was blood. Receptor source: a person between 18 and 70 years old in good health.

This chain uses TRBV5-1 with TRBJ2-6; D is unclear. Deletions cut 1 base from V and 0 bases from J, with 5 bases between. The CDR3 is made up of 15 amino acids. CDR1 SGHRS and CDR2 YFSETQ come from the germline V gene. The CDR3, as DNA: TGCGCCAGCAGCTTGAGCACCTCTGGGGCCAACGTCCTGACTTTC. This codes for CASSLSTSGANVLTF. Supplemented by reference TRBV5-1 and TRBJ2-6, the full variable domain reads KAGVTQTPRYLIKTRGQQVTLSCSPISGHRSVSWYQQTPGQGLQFLFEYFSETQRNKGNFPGRFSGRQFSNSRSEMNVSTLELGDSALYLCASSLSTSGANVLTFGAGSRLTVL.

This clone was seen only a few times. The chain has TRBV4-1 and TRBJ2-7; 11 bases agree with TRBD2. CDR3 length: 15 amino acids. With 5 bases clipped from V and 3 bases from J, the junction kept 6 bases outside the gene matches. Germline V gene sequence: CDR1 MGHRA, CDR2 YSYEKL. DNA of the CDR3: TGCGCCAGCAGCGGTACTAGCGGGAGTCACTACGAGCAGTACTTC. Protein product: CASSGTSGSHYEQYF.

This clone was seen just once. The CDR3 nucleotides are TGTGCCAGCAGTGAATGGGGGGGAGTCACTGAAGCTTTCTTT. This encodes CASSEWGGVTEAFF. The chain combines TRBV25-1 with TRBJ1-1, with D perhaps matching TRBD1 (5 bases). This CDR3 contains 14 residues. In germline, CDR1 is MGHDK, CDR2 SYGVNS. Trimming cost V 1 base and J 4 bases, with 10 bases left between them.

A single count supports this clone. This chain uses TRBV7-9 with TRBJ2-2; possible D gene TRBD1, 5 bases. The CDR3 sequence is 12 residues long. Deletions cut 5 bases from V and 6 bases from J, with 7 bases between. Germline CDR1 and CDR2: SEHNR and FQNEAQ (reference sequence). The CDR3 sequence: CASSETAGELFF. The CDR3 coding sequence is TGTGCCAGCAGCGAGACAGCCGGGGAGCTGTTTTTT.

The sample holds a few counts of this clone. The V gene is TRBV5-4, the J gene TRBJ1-1, with 8 bases aligning to TRBD1. CDR1 and CDR2 from the germline V gene are SGHNT and YYREEE (reference sequence). Losses at the gene ends were 4 bases for V and 1 base for J; bases not matched to a gene: 6. There are 15 residues in the CDR3. CDR3 DNA: TGTGCCAGCAGCGATGGACAGGGCCCGAACACTGAAGCTTTCTTT. The encoded protein is CASSDGQGPNTEAFF.

The V call is TRBV6-6, the J call TRBJ2-7; D is perhaps TRBD1 or TRBD2 (5 bases each). Trimming shortened V by 2 bases and J by 0 bases, and 8 bases separated the two germline ends. The CDR3 is made up of 14 amino acids. From germline, CDR1 is MNHNY and CDR2 SVGAGI (reference sequence). The CDR3 is CASSYEGSSYEQYF. The CDR3 DNA is TGTGCCAGCAGTTACGAGGGGAGCTCCTACGAGCAGTACTTC.

The rearrangement links TRBV4-1 to TRBJ2-2, with 10 bases fitting TRBD2. Germline trimming cut 2 bases from V and 0 bases from J; bases unmatched to any gene: 3. In germline, CDR1 is MGHRA, CDR2 YSYEKL. The length of the CDR3 is 17 residues. CDR3 in amino acids: CASSQTSGGANTGELFF. The CDR3 DNA follows: TGCGCCAGCAGCCAAACCAGCGGGGGGGCGAACACCGGGGAGCTGTTTTTT.

The chain couples TRBV5-4 to TRBJ2-2; 9 nucleotides agree with TRBD1. The V gene's germline CDR1 is SGHNT and CDR2 YYREEE (reference sequence). V shed 4 bases, J shed 2 bases, and the junction held 6 bases outside the gene matches. The CDR3 is 16 residues long. CDR3 in amino acids: CASSPSTGGNTGELFF. The CDR3 nucleotides are TGTGCCAGCAGCCCGTCGACAGGGGGAAACACCGGGGAGCTGTTTTTT. The full variable domain, completed using reference TRBV5-4 and TRBJ2-2, is ETGVTQSPTHLIKTRGQQVTLRCSSQSGHNTVSWYQQALGQGPQFIFQYYREEENGRGNFPPRFSGLQFPNYSSELNVNALELDDSALYLCASSPSTGGNTGELFFGEGSRLTVL.

V is TRBV21-1 and J is TRBJ1-5. TRBV21-1 is described as a pseudogene. The CDR3 runs 16 residues. The CDR3 reads CASSTLTKGRNQPQHF. The DNA of the CDR3 is TGTGCCAGCAGCACCCTCACAAAGGGTCGCAATCAGCCCCAGCATTTT.